This T cell receptor (beta chain) was documented in a study of shared T cell receptors in the human thymus. The CDR3 runs 12 residues. V lost 5 bases to trimming and J lost 3 bases, with 5 bases between them. Germline V gene lookup returns CDR1 MDHEN and CDR2 SYDVKM. Libraries were prepared by immunoSEQ multiplex PCR; TCRdb keeps only in-frame clonotypes and omits some of them. The sample lists some 760,000 clones, approximately 83% occurring once. The sample also formed part of further work on human thymus T cells. As that report states: Thymus tissue for the work was resected from patients undergoing corrective heart surgery. An apparent bias in V and J gene usage was seen in thymic and blood repertoires. Related research examined unrelated individuals and reported that their thymic repertoires overlapped highly.

The material sequenced was thymocytes. The sequence was obtained from a girl younger than two with a congenital heart defect. The chain recombines TRBV28 with TRBJ2-1; D remains ambiguous. The CDR3 coding sequence is TGTGCCAGCAGTCCGTACTACAATGAGCAGTTCTTC. Protein product: CASSPYYNEQFF.